The 22 T cell receptor beta chains below were found in one sample sequenced in a study of cytomegalovirus exposure and HLA in healthy donors. Primers included in the PCR were 60 Vbeta and 13 Jbeta primers. Generated by immunoSEQ multiplex PCR, the TCRdb table keeps only in-frame clones and is missing some. In the table there are about 150,000 clones, around 81% of which are singletons. Input material: PBMCs. Receptors were obtained from a middle-aged woman in good health and CMV-seropositive.

Here the CDR3 reads CASSLVGGGPYEQYF. DNA for the CDR3: TGCGCCAGCAGCTTGGTAGGGGGGGGACCCTACGAGCAGTACTTC. The genes are TRBV5-1 and TRBJ2-7; D is perhaps TRBD2 (7 bases). Trimming removed 0 bases from V and 2 bases from J, with 12 bases in between. CDR1 SGHRS and CDR2 YFSETQ come from the germline V gene. The CDR3 runs 15 residues.

The V and J genes are TRBV7-6 and TRBJ1-5, with a possible D match to TRBD1 (6 bases). Trimming took off 1 base at V and 4 bases at J, with 11 bases between the two ends. The CDR3 has 15 residues. Looked up from germline, CDR1 is SGHVS and CDR2 is FNYEAQ. DNA of the CDR3: TGTGCCAGCAGCTTAGGAGTACAGGGAAATCAGCCCCAGCATTTT. Amino acid sequence: CASSLGVQGNQPQHF.

V usage is TRBV18 and J usage is TRBJ1-5, with 7 bases aligning to TRBD1. From germline, CDR1 is KGHSH and CDR2 LQKENI. V dropped 5 bases and J dropped 1; count of bases not matched to a gene: 5. This CDR3 has 15 residues. The CDR3 coding sequence is TGTGCCAGCTCATCCCCGGGACAGAGCAATCAGCCCCAGCATTTT. It encodes CASSSPGQSNQPQHF.

This clone has only one observation. This chain links TRBV4-2 with TRBJ2-5; D is uncertain. The V gene's germline CDR1 is LGHNA and CDR2 YNFKEQ. This CDR3 has 15 amino acids. Between the trimmed V and J ends, which lost 1 base and 2 bases, there was a span of 11 bases. The CDR3 bases are TGTGCCAGCAGCCAAGGGTTGGGCCAACAAGAGACCCAGTACTTC. It yields the protein CASSQGLGQQETQYF.

The chain couples TRBV30 to TRBJ2-2; weak D call: TRBD2 (5 bases). The CDR3 covers 13 residues. V was shortened by 1 base and J by 7 bases, with 10 bases between the two germline ends. Per the germline V gene, CDR1 is GTSNPN and CDR2 is SVGIG (reference sequence). CDR3 sequence reads: CAWSGTGDGELFF. The CDR3 bases are TGTGCCTGGAGTGGGACTGGGGACGGGGAGCTGTTTTTT.

The sample holds a few counts of this clone. The chain employs TRBV19 and TRBJ2-5; 10 nucleotides agree with TRBD2. Germline V gene lookup returns CDR1 LNHDA and CDR2 SQIVND (reference sequence). V lost 3 bases, J lost 5 bases, and 12 bases stayed unmatched. This CDR3 spans 17 amino acids. CDR3 nucleotides: TGTGCCAGTAGTATTCGTTCTAGCGGGAGATCGTCCGAGACCCAGTACTTC. It is translated as CASSIRSSGRSSETQYF.

V is TRBV6-1 and J is TRBJ1-5; D is ambiguous. The V gene's germline CDR1 is MNHNS and CDR2 SASEGT. CDR3 length: 13 amino acids. V dropped 8 bases and J dropped 7 bases, with 15 bases sitting between them. CDR3 sequence (DNA): TGTGCCAGCTCCGAAACGGGGATACAGCCCCAGCATTTT. The encoded protein is CASSETGIQPQHF.

V gene TRBV29-1 combines with J gene TRBJ2-3; 10 nucleotides line up with TRBD1. Trimming at V came to 6 bases and at J to 5 bases, leaving 11 bases not matched to a gene. Germline-derived CDR1 and CDR2 are SQVTM and ANQGSEA. The CDR3 length is 15 residues. DNA for the CDR3: TGCAGCGTCCCCGCGCCCGGGACAGGGGTAGATACGCAGTATTTT. It yields the protein CSVPAPGTGVDTQYF.

This chain links TRBV29-1 with TRBJ2-3; 10 positions match TRBD1. After removal of 5 bases from V and 0 bases from J, the junction contained 5 bases not matched to a gene. The CDR3 has 15 residues. Germline V lookup: CDR1 SQVTM, CDR2 ANQGSEA. The CDR3 DNA sequence: TGCAGCGTTCGGACAGGGGGTCCCAGCACAGATACGCAGTATTTT. Its protein product is CSVRTGGPSTDTQYF.

CDR3 region: CSVGSTGNQPQHF. The CDR3 DNA is TGCAGCGTGGGATCGACGGGAAATCAGCCCCAGCATTTT. The chain links TRBV29-1 to TRBJ1-5; D is unresolved. The CDR3 consists of 13 residues. Germline loops: CDR1 SQVTM, CDR2 ANQGSEA. V shed 6 bases and J shed 4 bases, with 13 bases lying between them.

The chain has TRBV28 and TRBJ2-7; D possibly corresponds to TRBD2 (8 bases). In germline, CDR1 is MDHEN, CDR2 SYDVKM. This CDR3 spans 15 amino acids. V dropped 5 bases and J dropped 2 bases, with 16 bases sitting between them. DNA of the CDR3: TGTGCCAGCAGTCGGGGGGGGACAGACCCCTACGAGCAGTACTTC. This sequence encodes CASSRGGTDPYEQYF.

This sequence joins TRBV5-1 and TRBJ2-3; the D is unclear. The germline gives CDR1 SGHRS, CDR2 YFSETQ. V was pared by 0 bases and J by 0 bases, with 14 bases between. The CDR3 is 17 residues long. The CDR3 coding sequence is TGCGCCAGCAGCTTGGACAGCAGACCCCCTAGCACAGATACGCAGTATTTT. It specifies CASSLDSRPPSTDTQYF.

The rearrangement joins TRBV14 to TRBJ2-7, with 7 bases identical to TRBD2. Germline CDR1 SGHDN, CDR2 FVKESK. Trimming removed 4 bases from V and 2 bases from J; junction bases left unmatched: 11. CDR3 length equals 16 residues. The CDR3: CASSRASGQGPYEQYF. The CDR3 DNA reads as TGTGCCAGCAGCCGGGCTAGCGGTCAGGGCCCCTACGAGCAGTACTTC.

The genes are TRBV21-1 and TRBJ2-3; the DNA was not compared with TRBD1, the D call given in the table. TRBV21-1 is listed as a pseudogene. The CDR3 is 14 residues long. Here the CDR3 reads CASSTHFPPDTQYF. In nucleotides, the CDR3 is TGTGCCAGCAGCACACATTTCCCTCCAGATACGCAGTATTTT.

This clone was counted between two and nine times. The CDR3 region is CASSLLTPGGYTF. The CDR3 bases are TGTGCCAGCAGTTTATTAACTCCTGGTGGCTACACCTTC. This sequence joins TRBV28 and TRBJ1-2; D remains unclear. Germline V CDR1 and CDR2: MDHEN, SYDVKM. Trimming cost V 1 base and J 7 bases, with 10 bases left between them. This CDR3 has 13 residues.

The rearrangement links TRBV6-7 to TRBJ2-4; 10 bases line up with TRBD2. Being an ORF, TRBV6-7 has a function that is uncertain. V shed 8 bases, J shed 0 bases, and the junction held 10 bases outside the gene matches. The CDR3 runs 17 residues. The DNA of the CDR3 is TGTGCCAGCTCTGGACTAGCGGAAAAGCTAGCCAAAAACATTCAGTACTTC. Translated, it gives CASSGLAEKLAKNIQYF.

The chain has TRBV5-1 and TRBJ2-7, with 9 bases identical to TRBD1. V was pared by 3 bases and J by 5 bases, with 6 bases of the junction left unmatched. Looked up from germline, CDR1 is SGHRS and CDR2 is YFSETQ. The CDR3 loop spans 14 amino acids. CDR3 nucleotides: TGCGCCAGCAGCTCGACAGGGGGTTATGACGAGCAGTACTTC. Translating it yields CASSSTGGYDEQYF.

This clone was picked up one time. V usage is TRBV5-1 and J usage is TRBJ2-1, with TRBD2 identical over 10 bases. Germline assignment: CDR1 SGHRS and CDR2 YFSETQ. V shed 3 bases and J 4 bases; nucleotides not matched to a gene: 7. The CDR3 runs 16 residues. The CDR3 DNA sequence: TGCGCCAGCAGCTCCTTAGCGGGAGGATGGTACAATGAGCAGTTCTTC. This encodes CASSSLAGGWYNEQFF.

Here the CDR3 reads CASSLSTGSLWGYTF. The CDR3 DNA reads as TGTGCCAGTAGTCTATCGACAGGCTCCCTCTGGGGCTACACCTTC. The V and J genes are TRBV19 and TRBJ1-2; D is perhaps TRBD1 (6 bases). Germline CDR1 is LNHDA and CDR2 is SQIVND (reference sequence). The germline V and J ends were trimmed by 5 bases and 8 bases, with 21 bases remaining between them. CDR3 length equals 15 residues.

The chain combines TRBV7-9 with TRBJ2-7, with a weak D call TRBD1 (5 bases). CDR1 and CDR2 from the germline V gene are SEHNR and FQNEAQ (reference sequence). With 3 bases removed from V and 2 bases from J, the gap between germline ends came to 14 bases. The CDR3 has 15 amino acids. CDR3 in DNA: TGTGCCAGCAGCTTGGGCCAGGGCGCTACCTACGAGCAGTACTTC. It codes for CASSLGQGATYEQYF.

The chain links TRBV27 to TRBJ1-1; 7 nucleotides match TRBD1. V gave up 8 bases and J gave up 5 bases; unmatched junction bases: 8. Germline-derived CDR1 and CDR2 are MNHEY and SMNVEV (reference sequence). The CDR3 contains 13 residues. The CDR3 nucleotides are TGTGCCAGCTCCACACAGGGGTTTACTGAAGCTTTCTTT. This sequence encodes CASSTQGFTEAFF.

The chain is built from TRBV6-1 and TRBJ1-1; no definite D call. The germline V gene has CDR1 MNHNS and CDR2 SASEGT. V was clipped by 6 bases and J by 7 bases, with 9 bases between them. CDR3 length equals 11 residues. CDR3 sequence reads: CASSPRFEAFF. CDR3 DNA: TGTGCCAGCAGCCCGCGGTTTGAAGCTTTCTTT.